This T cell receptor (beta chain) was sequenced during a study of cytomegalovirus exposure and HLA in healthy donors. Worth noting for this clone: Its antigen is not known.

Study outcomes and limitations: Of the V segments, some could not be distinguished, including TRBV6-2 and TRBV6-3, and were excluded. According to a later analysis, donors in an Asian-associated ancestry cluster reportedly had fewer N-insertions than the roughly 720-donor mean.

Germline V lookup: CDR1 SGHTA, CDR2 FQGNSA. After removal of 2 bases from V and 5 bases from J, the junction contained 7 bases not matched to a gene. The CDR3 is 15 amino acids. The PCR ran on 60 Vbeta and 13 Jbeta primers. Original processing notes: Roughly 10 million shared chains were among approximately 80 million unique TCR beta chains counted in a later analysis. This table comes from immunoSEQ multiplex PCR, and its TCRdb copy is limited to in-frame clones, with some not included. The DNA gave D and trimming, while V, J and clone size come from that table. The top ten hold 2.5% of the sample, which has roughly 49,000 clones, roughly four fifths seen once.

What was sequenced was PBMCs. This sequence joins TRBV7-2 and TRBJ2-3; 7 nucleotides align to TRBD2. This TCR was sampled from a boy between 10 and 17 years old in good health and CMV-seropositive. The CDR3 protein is CASSLQRVAGDTQYF. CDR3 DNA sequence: TGTGCCAGCAGCTTACAGCGAGTAGCGGGAGATACGCAGTATTTT.